The 7 T cell receptor beta chains listed next were all sequenced from one sample in a study of blood T cell repertoires in COVID-19. The table came from immunoSEQ multiplex PCR; TCRdb's copy has only in-frame clones and leaves some out. This table has about 140,000 clones, 80% to 90% appearing once. The sample taken for sequencing was peripheral blood. The receptors here all came from a woman aged 55-69 years with active COVID-19.

Here the CDR3 reads CASSYRGVYGYTF. CDR3 DNA: TGTGCCAGCAGTTACCGGGGAGTGTATGGCTACACCTTC. This chain joins TRBV6-2 or TRBV6-3 and TRBJ1-2; D remains ambiguous. The V gene lost 2 bases and the J gene lost 5 bases, with 9 bases spanning the gap. Germline V lookup: CDR1 MNHEY, CDR2 SVGEGT. This CDR3 is 13 amino acids long.

The chain joins TRBV4-2 to TRBJ2-3; the match to TRBD1 covers 11 bases. The V segment lost 1 base and the J segment 4 bases; nucleotides outside the gene matches: 1. Germline lookup yields CDR1 LGHNA and CDR2 YNFKEQ. The CDR3 length is 15 residues. The CDR3 nucleotides are TGTGCCAGCAGCCAAGGGACAGGGGGCCCAGATACGCAGTATTTT. This codes for CASSQGTGGPDTQYF.

The sample holds one count of this clone. This chain joins TRBV5-1 and TRBJ2-7; 8 bases line up with TRBD2. The junction had 9 bases not matched to a gene; V was cut back by 4 bases and J by 0 bases. CDR1 and CDR2 from the germline V gene are SGHRS and YFSETQ. This CDR3 has 16 residues. The CDR3 loop reads CASSRISGDDSYEQYF. The CDR3, as DNA: TGCGCCAGCAGCCGAATTAGCGGGGACGACTCCTACGAGCAGTACTTC.

This clone was picked up a small number of times. The rearrangement joins TRBV19 to TRBJ2-5; weak D call: TRBD2 (7 bases). In germline, CDR1 is LNHDA, CDR2 SQIVND (reference sequence). Trimming removed 5 bases from V and 5 bases from J, with 15 bases in between. The CDR3 has 14 amino acids. CDR3: CASSLRGAIETQYF. The CDR3, as DNA: TGTGCCAGTAGTCTTCGGGGGGCTATCGAGACCCAGTACTTC.

The chain recombines TRBV28 with TRBJ2-1, with D tentatively TRBD2 (6 bases). Trimming took off 3 bases at V and 9 bases at J, with 15 bases between the two ends. Germline V gene sequence: CDR1 MDHEN, CDR2 SYDVKM. The CDR3 contains 14 residues. Written as DNA, the CDR3 is TGTGCCAGCAGTTTGAGTCCCGGAGGGAGTGAGCAGTTCTTC. It is translated as CASSLSPGGSEQFF.

The V gene is TRBV28, the J gene TRBJ2-3; no reliable D call. Germline V gene data show CDR1 as MDHEN and CDR2 as SYDVKM. The ends were cut back, 3 bases at V and 4 bases at J, with 11 bases in the middle. This CDR3 region has 14 residues. As DNA, the CDR3 is TGTGCCAGCAGTTTTAGGTCGAGCGCAGATACGCAGTATTTT. Translated: CASSFRSSADTQYF.

The J gene is TRBJ1-2, the V gene TRBV5-6, with a possible D match to TRBD1 (6 bases). The CDR3 is 14 residues long. Trimming stripped 4 bases from V and 5 bases from J, with 15 bases between. Germline-derived CDR1 and CDR2 are SGHDT and YYEEEE. Written as DNA, the CDR3 is TGTGCCAGCAGCCTATCGGGACACAGATATGGCTACACCTTC. Encoded protein: CASSLSGHRYGYTF.